The entry below describes one T cell receptor (beta chain). The CDR3 loop spans 16 amino acids. Germline lookup yields CDR1 SGDLS and CDR2 YYNGEE. Trimming removed 1 base from V and 3 bases from J, with 17 bases in between. These data are taken from a study of blood T cell repertoires in COVID-19. The overall study: The origin of the acute and convalescent COVID-19 samples was the United States, Italy and Spain. T cells, B-cell-depleted T cells, or PBMCs supplied cDNA or gDNA.

Sequencing used immunoSEQ multiplex PCR; TCRdb keeps in-frame clones, though not all of them. The sample contains 200,000 to 300,000 clones, under 90% of which appear only once. The rearrangement links TRBV9 to TRBJ2-7, with a possible D match to TRBD2 (5 bases). Sequencing input: PBMCs or T cells enriched from blood (not recorded which). This TCR derives from a woman in her thirties or forties who had been exposed to COVID-19. CDR3 sequence reads: CASSVRDSEIHYEQYF. CDR3 DNA sequence: TGTGCCAGCAGCGTAAGGGATAGCGAGATCCACTACGAGCAGTACTTC.